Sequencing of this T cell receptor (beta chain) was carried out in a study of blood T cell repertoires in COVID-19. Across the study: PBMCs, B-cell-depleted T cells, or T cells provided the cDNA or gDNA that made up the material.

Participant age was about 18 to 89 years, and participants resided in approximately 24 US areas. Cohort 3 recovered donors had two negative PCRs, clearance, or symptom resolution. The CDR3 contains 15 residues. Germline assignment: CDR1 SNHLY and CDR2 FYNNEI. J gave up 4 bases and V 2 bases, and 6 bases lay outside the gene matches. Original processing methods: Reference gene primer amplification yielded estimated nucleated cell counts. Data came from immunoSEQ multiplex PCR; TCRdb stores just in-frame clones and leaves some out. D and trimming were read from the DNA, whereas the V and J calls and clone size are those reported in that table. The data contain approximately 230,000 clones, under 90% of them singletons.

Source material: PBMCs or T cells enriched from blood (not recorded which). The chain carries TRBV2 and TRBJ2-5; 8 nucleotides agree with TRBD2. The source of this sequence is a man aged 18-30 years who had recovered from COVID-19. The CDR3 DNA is TGTGCCAGCAGTGAAAGTACTAGCGGCCGAGAGACCCAGTACTTC. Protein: CASSESTSGRETQYF.